The following is a T cell receptor (beta chain) sequence with its context. A clone one base away is much larger, so this may be a read error. The sample belongs to a study of tumor-infiltrating lymphocytes in primary liver carcinoma. Turning to the study itself: Sequencing of the samples generated roughly 3.5 to 7.13 million productive TCRbeta reads, with similar yields across tissue types.

Germline CDR1 reads MNHEY; CDR2 reads SVGEGT. The CDR3 has 16 residues. The researchers produced TCR beta cDNA from approximately 540 ng total RNA with a constant-region primer. Libraries covering TCR beta were generated through three nested multiplex PCR rounds (using a slightly modified ARM-PCR). The opening two PCR rounds, about 11 cycles each, paired TRBV1-TRBV30 forward primers with a C-beta reverse primer. TCRdb re-called the multiplex PCR reads through MiXCR, storing one row per CDR3 protein. In the table there are a few hundred thousand distinct CDR3 sequences, more than 55% of which are singletons. Germline DNA was extracted too, while blood RNA derived from unsorted whole blood. Patients were treatment-naive with chronic HBV infection.

The clonotype originates from a woman aged 25 to 39 with primary liver carcinoma and hepatitis B virus infection. Material for sequencing was peripheral blood. The chain is built from TRBV6-2 or TRBV6-3 and TRBJ2-6; D remains unclear. CDR3 sequence: CSSSPPRSSGANVLTF. CDR3 bases: TGTTCCAGCAGTCCCCCACGGAGCTCTGGGGCCAACGTCCTGACTTTC.